The 14 T cell receptor beta chains in this list originate from one sample, sequenced in a study of T cells in Graves' hyperthyroidism and ophthalmopathy. From RNA transcripts, TCR beta CDR3 regions were amplified. The HTBI primer set drove a first-round RT-PCR of the TCR CDR3. TCRdb re-called the multiplex PCR reads with MiXCR, one entry per CDR3 protein. This sample has about 480,000 distinct CDR3 sequences; under 15% occur once, and the top ten carry 17%. Sequenced sample: blood. These receptors were obtained from a woman aged 18-30 years with Graves' hyperthyroidism.

This clonotype showed up many times. This sequence joins TRBV27 and TRBJ2-1; TRBD1 is a possible D gene (5 bases). The V and J ends lost 3 bases and 6 bases respectively, with 9 bases between them. The V gene's germline CDR1 is MNHEY and CDR2 SMNVEV (reference sequence). This CDR3 has 13 residues. The CDR3 loop is CASSFAGINEQFF. The CDR3, as DNA: TGTGCCAGCAGTTTCGCAGGGATCAATGAGCAGTTCTTC.

This clonotype has a count of ten or more. V usage is TRBV24-1 and J usage is TRBJ2-5; no clear D. This CDR3 is built from 13 residues. Germline lookup yields CDR1 KGHDR and CDR2 SFDVKD. The V and J ends lost 4 bases and 5 bases respectively, with 10 bases between them. CDR3 nucleotide sequence: TGTGCCACCAGTGACCAACTTGTGGAGACCCAGTACTTC. It encodes CATSDQLVETQYF.

Ten or more counts support this clonotype. The V and J genes are TRBV24-1 and TRBJ1-2; 7 nucleotides line up with TRBD1. V dropped 4 bases and J dropped 3; count of bases not matched to a gene: 10. In germline, CDR1 is KGHDR, CDR2 SFDVKD. CDR3 size: 16 residues. CDR3 region: CATSETGTATYYGYTF. In nucleotides, the CDR3 is TGTGCCACCAGTGAAACCGGGACAGCAACTTACTATGGCTACACCTTC.

The genes are TRBV12-3 or TRBV12-4 and TRBJ2-7; 15 bases are a match to TRBD2. There are 17 residues in the CDR3. The ends lost 5 bases at V and 6 bases at J; junction bases unmatched: 11. The CDR3 DNA follows: TGTGCCAGCAGTCCACCCCCTGGACTAGCGGGAGGGTTCGAGCAGTACTTC. Protein product: CASSPPPGLAGGFEQYF.

This clonotype was recorded many times. The J gene is TRBJ1-2, the V gene TRBV12-3 or TRBV12-4; D may be TRBD1 (6 bases). There are 13 residues in the CDR3. The ends were cut back, 4 bases at V and 5 bases at J, with 11 bases in the middle. CDR3 protein: CASSSGTRYGYTF. The CDR3 nucleotides read TGTGCCAGCAGTTCCGGGACAAGATATGGCTACACCTTC.

This chain links TRBV30 with TRBJ1-1; TRBD1 matches at 7 bases. The CDR3 has 12 amino acids. Germline CDR1 is GTSNPN and CDR2 is SVGIG (reference sequence). With V trimmed by 2 bases and J by 8 bases, 5 bases remained unmatched. In DNA, the CDR3 is TGTGCCTGGAGTTGGGGGACAGTAGAAGCTTTCTTT. Protein product: CAWSWGTVEAFF.

This clonotype has ten or more counts. The chain has TRBV28 and TRBJ2-2; D call uncertain. The length of the CDR3 is 14 residues. Germline V gives CDR1 MDHEN, CDR2 SYDVKM. Trimming removed 7 bases at V and 5 bases at J, with 14 bases between. As DNA, the CDR3 is TGTGCCAGCAAGGGCGGTTTGGGGACCGGGGAGCTGTTTTTT. Its protein is CASKGGLGTGELFF.

This clonotype was seen at least ten times. This sequence joins TRBV7-9 and TRBJ1-2, with D unclear. The V gene lost 7 bases and the J gene lost 4 bases, with 16 bases spanning the gap. The germline gives CDR1 SEHNR, CDR2 FQNEAQ (reference sequence). The CDR3 totals 14 residues. The CDR3: CASTFDGLLYGYTF. Written as DNA, the CDR3 is TGTGCCAGCACCTTCGACGGACTCCTCTATGGCTACACCTTC. Based on the CDR3 plus reference TRBV7-9 and TRBJ1-2, the full variable domain is DTGVSQNPRHKITKRGQNVTFRCDPISEHNRLYWYRQTLGQGPEFLTYFQNEAQLEKSRLLSDRFSAERPKGSFSTLEIQRTEQGDSAMYLCASTFDGLLYGYTFGSGTRLTVV.

V gene TRBV2 combines with J gene TRBJ1-2; D ambiguous. Germline CDR1 reads SNHLY; CDR2 reads FYNNEI. CDR3 length: 16 amino acids. Deletions cut 1 base from V and 4 bases from J, with 16 bases between. The DNA of the CDR3 is TGTGCCAGCAGTGAAGGATCTCCGGGGTACGGCTATGGCTACACCTTC. It yields the protein CASSEGSPGYGYGYTF.

This clonotype was seen ten or more times. This sequence joins TRBV10-3 and TRBJ1-3; D is unresolved. Looked up from germline, CDR1 is ENHRY and CDR2 is SYGVKD. The V end was cut by 7 bases, the J end by 4 bases, with 5 bases between. This CDR3 contains 11 residues. CDR3 loop: CAIKNGNTIYF. The CDR3 bases are TGTGCCATCAAAAACGGAAACACCATATATTTT.

This clonotype was seen ten or more times. The rearrangement links TRBV6-1 to TRBJ1-4; 7 bases fit TRBD1. CDR1 MNHNS and CDR2 SASEGT come from the germline V gene. J was trimmed by 1 base and V by 5 bases; bases with no gene match: 10. The CDR3 has 17 amino acids. CDR3 residues: CASSYNTRGITNEKLFF. The CDR3 coding sequence is TGTGCCAGCAGTTATAACACCAGGGGGATAACTAATGAAAAACTGTTTTTT.

This clonotype occurred many times. The V gene is TRBV3-1, the J gene TRBJ2-5, with 14 bases aligning to TRBD2. Germline V gene sequence: CDR1 LGHDT, CDR2 YNNKEL (reference sequence). This CDR3 is 18 amino acids long. V lost 4 bases and J lost 1; bases outside the gene matches: 8. CDR3 amino acids: CASSRGTSGRLLQETQYF. The CDR3, as DNA: TGTGCCAGCAGCCGGGGGACTAGCGGGAGACTCCTCCAAGAGACCCAGTACTTC.

This clonotype was counted at least ten times. The rearrangement uses TRBV15 and TRBJ2-1; D might be TRBD2 (6 bases). The CDR3 consists of 16 residues. V lost 1 base and J 0 bases, leaving 10 bases between the germline ends. Germline V gene lookup returns CDR1 LNHNV and CDR2 YYDKDF (reference sequence). The CDR3 DNA sequence: TGTGCCACCAGCAGAGGTGGCGGGACCTCCTACAATGAGCAGTTCTTC. Its translation: CATSRGGGTSYNEQFF.

This clonotype was seen at least ten times. The genes are TRBV9 and TRBJ2-7; TRBD1 matches at 8 bases. V trimming: 4 bases; J trimming: 4 bases; junction bases outside the gene matches: 7. Per the germline V gene, CDR1 is SGDLS and CDR2 is YYNGEE. The CDR3 sequence is 14 residues long. The CDR3, as DNA: TGTGCCAGCAGCCGAGGGACAGGTAGATACGAGCAGTACTTC. It translates to CASSRGTGRYEQYF.